Listed below are T cell receptor beta chains from one sample, sequenced in a study of T cell repertoires in cytomegalovirus infection. A single record per CDR3 protein comes from TCRdb applying MiXCR to the reads. The sample shows about 310,000 distinct CDR3 sequences, roughly 15% of them seen only once. Material for sequencing was PBMCs. All receptors derive from a human donor in good health (CMV status not recorded). Some clones in this sample may be carry-over from other donors' samples. CDR3s include the opening cysteine and the closing phenylalanine or tryptophan. A D gene is named only where the DNA matches it firmly. Rows may omit the clone size; those that give it use once, few, many or a size class.

CDR3 protein: CASSLENRRDAYEQYF; CDR3 DNA: TGTGCCAGCAGCTTGGAAAACAGGCGGGACGCCTACGAGCAGTACTTC; J gene: TRBJ2-7; V gene: TRBV7-8; D gene: .; clone size: many
CDR3 protein: CASSFGTQNTEAFF; CDR3 DNA: TGTGCCAGCAGCTTTGGGACACAAAACACTGAAGCTTTCTTT; J gene: TRBJ1-1; V gene: TRBV6-5; D gene: .; clone size: few
CDR3 protein: CASSPGVGETQYF; CDR3 DNA: TGTGCCAGCAGCCCGGGGGTCGGGGAGACCCAGTACTTC; J gene: TRBJ2-5; V gene: TRBV7-3; D gene: .; clone size: .
CDR3 protein: CASNRDSRTYEQYF; CDR3 DNA: TGTGCCAGCAACCGGGACAGCCGGACCTACGAGCAGTACTTC; J gene: TRBJ2-7; V gene: TRBV5-5; D gene: TRBD1; clone size: few
CDR3 protein: CASFTGNTIYF; CDR3 DNA: TGTGCCAGTTTCACCGGAAACACCATATATTTT; J gene: TRBJ1-3; V gene: TRBV12-3/TRBV12-4; D gene: .; clone size: few
CDR3 protein: CASSSNIVRHSASGNTIYF; CDR3 DNA: TGTGCCAGCAGCTCAAACATAGTCAGACACTCTGCGTCTGGAAACACCATATATTTT; J gene: TRBJ1-3; V gene: TRBV7-2; D gene: .; clone size: many
CDR3 protein: CSANVGGRSTDTQYF; CDR3 DNA: TGCAGTGCTAACGTAGGGGGGCGAAGCACAGATACGCAGTATTTT; J gene: TRBJ2-3; V gene: TRBV20-1; D gene: .; clone size: .
CDR3 protein: CASSYSNRGVGADTQYF; CDR3 DNA: TGTGCCAGCAGTTACTCGAACAGGGGAGTTGGGGCAGATACGCAGTATTTT; J gene: TRBJ2-3; V gene: TRBV6-5; D gene: TRBD1; clone size: few
CDR3 protein: CSASRGLPGANVLTF; CDR3 DNA: TGCAGTGCTAGTAGGGGGTTGCCAGGGGCCAACGTCCTGACTTTC; J gene: TRBJ2-6; V gene: TRBV20-1; D gene: .; clone size: few
CDR3 protein: CSLGLSSNQPQHF; CDR3 DNA: TGCAGCCTGGGACTCTCGAGCAATCAGCCCCAGCATTTT; J gene: TRBJ1-5; V gene: TRBV20-1; D gene: .; clone size: .
CDR3 protein: CAISDRLSYKQYF; CDR3 DNA: TGTGCCATCAGTGACCGCCTTTCCTACAAGCAGTACTTC; J gene: TRBJ2-7; V gene: TRBV10-3; D gene: .; clone size: .
CDR3 protein: CASTGGPPTDTEAFF; CDR3 DNA: TGTGCCAGCACCGGTGGCCCTCCAACTGACACTGAAGCTTTCTTT; J gene: TRBJ1-1; V gene: TRBV11-2; D gene: .; clone size: .
CDR3 protein: CSARDSGQGMANVLTF; CDR3 DNA: TGCAGTGCTAGAGACTCGGGACAGGGGATGGCCAACGTCCTGACTTTC; J gene: TRBJ2-6; V gene: TRBV20-1; D gene: TRBD1; clone size: few
CDR3 protein: CASSQEISGGEQYF; CDR3 DNA: TGTGCCAGCAGCCAAGAAATATCCGGGGGCGAGCAGTACTTC; J gene: TRBJ2-7; V gene: TRBV4-2; D gene: .; clone size: few
CDR3 protein: CASSYSRAGDTEAFF; CDR3 DNA: TGTGCCAGCAGTTACTCGCGGGCTGGGGACACTGAAGCTTTCTTT; J gene: TRBJ1-1; V gene: TRBV6-5; D gene: .; clone size: many
CDR3 protein: CATSRDKVQGTEAFF; CDR3 DNA: TGTGCCACCAGCAGAGATAAGGTACAGGGGACTGAAGCTTTCTTT; J gene: TRBJ1-1; V gene: TRBV15; D gene: TRBD1; clone size: many
CDR3 protein: CASSQEAGGSPQYF; CDR3 DNA: TGCGCCAGCAGCCAAGAAGCGGGGGGGTCTCCGCAGTATTTT; J gene: TRBJ2-3; V gene: TRBV4-1; D gene: TRBD2; clone size: .
CDR3 protein: CASSSDRLREAFF; CDR3 DNA: TGTGCCAGCAGCTCGGACAGGCTCCGAGAAGCTTTCTTT; J gene: TRBJ1-1; V gene: TRBV7-2; D gene: TRBD1; clone size: many
CDR3 protein: CASSLALRGAQETQYF; CDR3 DNA: TGTGCCAGCAGCTTAGCTTTGCGGGGGGCACAAGAGACCCAGTACTTC; J gene: TRBJ2-5; V gene: TRBV7-8; D gene: TRBD2; clone size: few
CDR3 protein: CSARQGMGTDTQYF; CDR3 DNA: TGCAGTGCTAGACAAGGGATGGGCACAGATACGCAGTATTTT; J gene: TRBJ2-3; V gene: TRBV20-1; D gene: .; clone size: .
CDR3 protein: CASSLRRRDSEAFF; CDR3 DNA: TGTGCCAGCAGCTTACGCAGACGGGACTCTGAAGCTTTCTTT; J gene: TRBJ1-1; V gene: TRBV7-2; D gene: .; clone size: many
CDR3 protein: CASSSAGTGDEKLFF; CDR3 DNA: TGTGCCAGCAGCTCAGCCGGGACAGGTGACGAAAAACTGTTTTTT; J gene: TRBJ1-4; V gene: TRBV5-4; D gene: TRBD1; clone size: few
CDR3 protein: CASSPELDYEQYF; CDR3 DNA: TGTGCCAGCAGTCCTGAGTTAGACTACGAGCAGTACTTC; J gene: TRBJ2-7; V gene: TRBV2; D gene: .; clone size: .
CDR3 protein: CSARGLAGDYNEQFF; CDR3 DNA: TGCAGTGCTAGAGGGCTAGCGGGGGACTACAATGAGCAGTTCTTC; J gene: TRBJ2-1; V gene: TRBV20-1; D gene: TRBD2; clone size: .
CDR3 protein: CASSLTPGTATYEQYF; CDR3 DNA: TGTGCCAGCAGCCTTACTCCCGGGACAGCCACATACGAGCAGTACTTC; J gene: TRBJ2-7; V gene: TRBV7-2; D gene: TRBD1; clone size: many
CDR3 protein: CASSLRLGEAETQYF; CDR3 DNA: TGTGCCAGCAGCTTGCGTCTGGGGGAAGCAGAGACCCAGTACTTC; J gene: TRBJ2-5; V gene: TRBV7-2; D gene: .; clone size: many
CDR3 protein: CSAESGSGNTEAFF; CDR3 DNA: TGCAGTGCTGAAAGTGGGAGCGGGAACACTGAAGCTTTCTTT; J gene: TRBJ1-1; V gene: TRBV20-1; D gene: .; clone size: .
CDR3 protein: CSAISASGGSSYEQYF; CDR3 DNA: TGCAGTGCTATATCAGCTAGCGGGGGTAGCTCCTACGAGCAGTACTTC; J gene: TRBJ2-7; V gene: TRBV20-1; D gene: TRBD2; clone size: few
CDR3 protein: CASSSWTSGGQETQYF; CDR3 DNA: TGCGCCAGCAGCTCCTGGACTAGCGGGGGACAAGAGACCCAGTACTTC; J gene: TRBJ2-5; V gene: TRBV5-1; D gene: TRBD2; clone size: .
CDR3 protein: CASSLGTASGNTIYF; CDR3 DNA: TGTGCCAGCAGCTTAGGGACAGCCTCTGGAAACACCATATATTTT; J gene: TRBJ1-3; V gene: TRBV7-8; D gene: .; clone size: many
CDR3 protein: CSARDWGTHSQPQHF; CDR3 DNA: TGCAGTGCTAGAGATTGGGGAACCCATAGTCAGCCCCAGCATTTT; J gene: TRBJ1-5; V gene: TRBV20-1; D gene: .; clone size: few
CDR3 protein: CASRLFSVSAYEQYF; CDR3 DNA: TGTGCCAGCCGGCTTTTCTCGGTATCGGCCTACGAGCAGTACTTC; J gene: TRBJ2-7; V gene: TRBV6-1; D gene: .; clone size: .
CDR3 protein: CSAELRLAGEEETQYF; CDR3 DNA: TGCAGTGCCGAACTTAGACTAGCGGGGGAGGAAGAGACCCAGTACTTC; J gene: TRBJ2-5; V gene: TRBV20-1; D gene: TRBD2; clone size: .
CDR3 protein: CASSQDGRWNGYTF; CDR3 DNA: TGCGCCAGCAGCCAAGATGGGCGATGGAATGGCTACACCTTC; J gene: TRBJ1-2; V gene: TRBV4-1; D gene: .; clone size: .
CDR3 protein: CASSYVISGANVLTF; CDR3 DNA: TGTGCCAGCAGTTACGTAATCTCTGGGGCCAACGTCCTGACTTTC; J gene: TRBJ2-6; V gene: TRBV6-2/TRBV6-3; D gene: .; clone size: .
CDR3 protein: CASSWRGGNTEAFF; CDR3 DNA: TGCGCCAGCAGCTGGAGGGGAGGGAACACTGAAGCTTTCTTT; J gene: TRBJ1-1; V gene: TRBV5-1; D gene: .; clone size: .
CDR3 protein: CASSPTERGGNEQYF; CDR3 DNA: TGTGCCAGCAGTCCTACGGAGCGGGGAGGGAACGAGCAGTACTTC; J gene: TRBJ2-7; V gene: TRBV3-1; D gene: TRBD2; clone size: few
CDR3 protein: CASSPMSPRGSEKLFF; CDR3 DNA: TGTGCCAGCAGCCCGATGTCCCCAAGAGGGAGTGAAAAACTGTTTTTT; J gene: TRBJ1-4; V gene: TRBV7-2; D gene: .; clone size: many
CDR3 protein: CASSLNRGFGNQPQHF; CDR3 DNA: TGTGCCAGCAGTTTAAACAGGGGATTTGGCAATCAGCCCCAGCATTTT; J gene: TRBJ1-5; V gene: TRBV28; D gene: TRBD1; clone size: .
CDR3 protein: CSAPGVDEKLFF; CDR3 DNA: TGCAGTGCCCCAGGGGTTGACGAAAAACTGTTTTTT; J gene: TRBJ1-4; V gene: TRBV20-1; D gene: .; clone size: .
CDR3 protein: CSAPELQGGDGYTF; CDR3 DNA: TGCAGTGCCCCGGAATTGCAGGGGGGTGATGGCTACACCTTC; J gene: TRBJ1-2; V gene: TRBV20-1; D gene: TRBD1; clone size: few
CDR3 protein: CASSLSGPLNTEAFF; CDR3 DNA: TGTGCCAGCAGTTTATCTGGGCCTCTGAACACTGAAGCTTTCTTT; J gene: TRBJ1-1; V gene: TRBV27; D gene: .; clone size: .
CDR3 protein: CASSDGPPKETQYF; CDR3 DNA: TGTGCCAGCAGTGATGGTCCTCCCAAAGAGACCCAGTACTTC; J gene: TRBJ2-5; V gene: TRBV25-1; D gene: .; clone size: few
CDR3 protein: CASSIAGGTEAFF; CDR3 DNA: TGTGCCAGTAGTATTGCAGGGGGCACTGAAGCTTTCTTT; J gene: TRBJ1-1; V gene: TRBV19; D gene: TRBD1; clone size: .
CDR3 protein: CASSLQVMAGEGEAFF; CDR3 DNA: TGTGCCAGCAGCTTACAGGTTATGGCAGGAGAAGGTGAAGCTTTCTTT; J gene: TRBJ1-1; V gene: TRBV7-2; D gene: .; clone size: many
CDR3 protein: CASSDPTTNYGYTF; CDR3 DNA: TGTGCCAGCAGCGATCCGACAACAAACTATGGCTACACCTTC; J gene: TRBJ1-2; V gene: TRBV3-1; D gene: .; clone size: .
CDR3 protein: CASSISGRNEKLFF; CDR3 DNA: TGTGCCAGTAGTATATCAGGAAGAAATGAAAAACTGTTTTTT; J gene: TRBJ1-4; V gene: TRBV19; D gene: .; clone size: .